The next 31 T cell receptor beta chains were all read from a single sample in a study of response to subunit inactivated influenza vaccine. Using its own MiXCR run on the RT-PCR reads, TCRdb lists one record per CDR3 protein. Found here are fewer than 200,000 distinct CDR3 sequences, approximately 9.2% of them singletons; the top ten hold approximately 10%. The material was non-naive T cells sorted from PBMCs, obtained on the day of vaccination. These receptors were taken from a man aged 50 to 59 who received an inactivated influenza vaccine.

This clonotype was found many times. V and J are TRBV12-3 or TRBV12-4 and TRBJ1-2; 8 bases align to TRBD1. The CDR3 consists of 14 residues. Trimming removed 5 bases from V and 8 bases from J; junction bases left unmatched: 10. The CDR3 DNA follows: TGTGCCAGCAGTGCCCGGACAGGGCTGGGCGGCTACACCTTC. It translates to CASSARTGLGGYTF.

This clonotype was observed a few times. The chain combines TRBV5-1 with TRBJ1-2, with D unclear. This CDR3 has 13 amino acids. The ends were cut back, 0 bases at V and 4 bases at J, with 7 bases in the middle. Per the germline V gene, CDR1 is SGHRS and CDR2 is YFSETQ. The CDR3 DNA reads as TGCGCCAGCAGCTTGGCCACAAGCTATGGCTACACCTTC. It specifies CASSLATSYGYTF.

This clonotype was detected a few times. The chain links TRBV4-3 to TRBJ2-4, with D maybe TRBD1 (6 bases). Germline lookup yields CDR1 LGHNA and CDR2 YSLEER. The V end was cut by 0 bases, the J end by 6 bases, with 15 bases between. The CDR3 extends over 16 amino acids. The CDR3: CASSQDLLGGRNIQYF. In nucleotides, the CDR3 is TGCGCCAGCAGCCAAGATCTCTTAGGGGGAAGAAACATTCAGTACTTC.

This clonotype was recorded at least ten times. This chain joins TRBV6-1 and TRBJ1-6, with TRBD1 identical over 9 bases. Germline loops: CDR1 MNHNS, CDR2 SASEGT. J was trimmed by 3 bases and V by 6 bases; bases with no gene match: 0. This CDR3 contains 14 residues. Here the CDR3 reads CASRDRGYNSPLHF. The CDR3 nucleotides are TGTGCCAGCAGGGACAGGGGCTATAATTCACCCCTCCACTTT.

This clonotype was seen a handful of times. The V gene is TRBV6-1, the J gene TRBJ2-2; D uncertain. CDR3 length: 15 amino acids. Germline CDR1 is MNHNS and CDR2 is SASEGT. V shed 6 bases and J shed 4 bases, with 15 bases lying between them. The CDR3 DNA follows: TGTGCCAGCAGGCTTACGGGTGCCGGCACCGGGGAGCTGTTTTTT. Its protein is CASRLTGAGTGELFF.

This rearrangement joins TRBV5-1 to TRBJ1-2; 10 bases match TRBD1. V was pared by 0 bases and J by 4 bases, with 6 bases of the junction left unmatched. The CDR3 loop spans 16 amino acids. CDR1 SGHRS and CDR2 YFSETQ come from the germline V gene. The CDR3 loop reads CASSLGPGTGAYGYTF. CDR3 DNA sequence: TGCGCCAGCAGCTTGGGTCCCGGGACAGGGGCCTATGGCTACACCTTC.

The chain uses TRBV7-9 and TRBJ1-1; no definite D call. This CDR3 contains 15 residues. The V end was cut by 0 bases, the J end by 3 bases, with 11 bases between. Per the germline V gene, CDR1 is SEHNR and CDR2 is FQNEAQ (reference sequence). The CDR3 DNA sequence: TGTGCCAGCAGCTTAGCGCGGTCCGGGTACACTGAAGCTTTCTTT. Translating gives CASSLARSGYTEAFF.

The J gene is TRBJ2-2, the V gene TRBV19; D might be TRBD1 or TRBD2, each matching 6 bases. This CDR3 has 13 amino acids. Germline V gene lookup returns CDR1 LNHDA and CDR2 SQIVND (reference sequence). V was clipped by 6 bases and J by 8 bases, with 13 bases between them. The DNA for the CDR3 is TGTGCCAGTAGGAAGGGGGGCATGGGGGAGCTGTTTTTT. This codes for CASRKGGMGELFF.

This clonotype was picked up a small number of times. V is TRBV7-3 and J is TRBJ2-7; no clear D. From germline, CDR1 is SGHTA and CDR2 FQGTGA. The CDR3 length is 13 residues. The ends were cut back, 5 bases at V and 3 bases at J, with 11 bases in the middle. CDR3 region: CASSVDGNYEQYF. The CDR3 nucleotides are TGTGCCAGCAGCGTTGACGGAAACTACGAGCAGTACTTC.

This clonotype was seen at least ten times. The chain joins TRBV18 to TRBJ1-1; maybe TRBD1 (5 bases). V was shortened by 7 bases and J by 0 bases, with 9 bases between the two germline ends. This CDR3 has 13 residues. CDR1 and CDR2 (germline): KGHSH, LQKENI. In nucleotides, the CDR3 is TGTGCCAGCTTCGCAGGGATGAACACTGAAGCTTTCTTT. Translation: CASFAGMNTEAFF.

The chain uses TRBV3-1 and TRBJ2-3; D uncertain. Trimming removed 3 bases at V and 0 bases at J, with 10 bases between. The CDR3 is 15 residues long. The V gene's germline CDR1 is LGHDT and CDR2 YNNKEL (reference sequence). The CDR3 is CASSHMTDSTDTQYF. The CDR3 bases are TGTGCCAGCAGCCATATGACGGATAGCACAGATACGCAGTATTTT.

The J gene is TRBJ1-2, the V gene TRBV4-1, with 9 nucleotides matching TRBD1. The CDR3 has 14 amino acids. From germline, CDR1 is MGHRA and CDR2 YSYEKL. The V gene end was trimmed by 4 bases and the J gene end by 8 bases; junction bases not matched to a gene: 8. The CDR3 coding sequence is TGCGCCAGCAGCCCGACAGGGGGGGTATTAGGCTACACCTTC. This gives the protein CASSPTGGVLGYTF.

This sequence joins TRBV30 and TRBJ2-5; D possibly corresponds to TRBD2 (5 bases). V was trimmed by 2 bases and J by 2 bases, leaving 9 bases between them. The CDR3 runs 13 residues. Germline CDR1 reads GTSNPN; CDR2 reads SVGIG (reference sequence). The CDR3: CAWSTTGQETQYF. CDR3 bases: TGTGCCTGGAGTACAACGGGGCAAGAGACCCAGTACTTC.

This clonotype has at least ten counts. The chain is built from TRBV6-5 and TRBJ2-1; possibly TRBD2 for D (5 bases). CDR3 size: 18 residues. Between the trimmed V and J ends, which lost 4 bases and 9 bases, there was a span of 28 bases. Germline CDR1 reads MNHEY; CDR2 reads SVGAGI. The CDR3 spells CASSLFPVDFSGFTEQFF. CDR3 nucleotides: TGTGCCAGCAGTTTATTTCCGGTGGACTTTAGTGGCTTCACTGAGCAGTTCTTC.

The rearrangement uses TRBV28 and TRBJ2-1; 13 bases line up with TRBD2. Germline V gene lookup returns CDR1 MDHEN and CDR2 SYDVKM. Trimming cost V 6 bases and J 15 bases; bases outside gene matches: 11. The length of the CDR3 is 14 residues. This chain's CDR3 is CASSPGLAGVPLFF. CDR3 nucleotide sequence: TGTGCCAGCAGCCCCGGACTAGCGGGAGTCCCTCTGTTCTTC.

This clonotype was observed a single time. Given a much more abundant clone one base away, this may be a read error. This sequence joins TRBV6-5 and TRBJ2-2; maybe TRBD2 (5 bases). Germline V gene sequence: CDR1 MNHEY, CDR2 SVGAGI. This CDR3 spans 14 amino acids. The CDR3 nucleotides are TGTGCCAGCAGTTCGGACGGTAACACCGGGGAGCTGTCTTTT. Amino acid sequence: CASSSDGNTGELSF.

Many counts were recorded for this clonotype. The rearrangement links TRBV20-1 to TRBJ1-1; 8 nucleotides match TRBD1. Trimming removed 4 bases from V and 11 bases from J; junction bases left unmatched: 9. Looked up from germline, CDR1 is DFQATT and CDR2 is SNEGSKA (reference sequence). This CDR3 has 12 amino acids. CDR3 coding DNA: TGCAGTGCTACCTCGGACAGGGTTGGGGCTTTCTTT. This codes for CSATSDRVGAFF.

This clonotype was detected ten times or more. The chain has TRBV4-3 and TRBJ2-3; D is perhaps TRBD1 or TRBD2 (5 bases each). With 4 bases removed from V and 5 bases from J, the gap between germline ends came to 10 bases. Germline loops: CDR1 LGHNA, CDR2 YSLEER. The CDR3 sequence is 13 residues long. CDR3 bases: TGCGCCAGCAGCCGGGACGGTAGAGATACGCAGTATTTT. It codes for CASSRDGRDTQYF.

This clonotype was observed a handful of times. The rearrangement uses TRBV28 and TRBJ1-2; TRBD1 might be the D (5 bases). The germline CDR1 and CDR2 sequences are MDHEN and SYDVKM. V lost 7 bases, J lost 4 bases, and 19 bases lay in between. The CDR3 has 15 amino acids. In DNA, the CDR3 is TGTGCCAGCACCAGCGGGGGGGGACGGGGCTATGGCTACACCTTC. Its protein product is CASTSGGGRGYGYTF.

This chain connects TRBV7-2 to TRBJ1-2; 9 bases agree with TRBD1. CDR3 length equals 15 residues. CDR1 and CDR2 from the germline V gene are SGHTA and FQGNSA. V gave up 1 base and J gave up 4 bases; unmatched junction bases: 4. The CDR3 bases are TGTGCCAGCAGCTTAGGGGGACAGGGAGGCTATGGCTACACCTTC. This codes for CASSLGGQGGYGYTF.

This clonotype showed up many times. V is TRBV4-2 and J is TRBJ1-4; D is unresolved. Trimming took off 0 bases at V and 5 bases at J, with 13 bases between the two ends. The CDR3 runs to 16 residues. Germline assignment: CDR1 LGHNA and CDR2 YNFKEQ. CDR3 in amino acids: CASSQDSGSRNEKLFF. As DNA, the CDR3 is TGTGCCAGCAGCCAAGATTCTGGGTCAAGAAATGAAAAACTGTTTTTT.

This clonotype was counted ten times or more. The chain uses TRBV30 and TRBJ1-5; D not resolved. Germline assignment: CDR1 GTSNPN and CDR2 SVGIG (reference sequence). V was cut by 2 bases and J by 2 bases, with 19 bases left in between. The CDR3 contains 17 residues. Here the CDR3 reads CAWSRSRTHKGNQPQHF. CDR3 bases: TGTGCCTGGAGTCGGAGCAGAACACATAAGGGCAATCAGCCCCAGCATTTT.

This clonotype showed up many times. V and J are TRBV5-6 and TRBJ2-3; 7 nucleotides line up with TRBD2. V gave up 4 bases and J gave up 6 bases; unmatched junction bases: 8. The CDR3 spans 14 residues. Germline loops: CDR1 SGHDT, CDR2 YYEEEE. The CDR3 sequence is CASSNWDYGDTQYF. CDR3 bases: TGTGCCAGCAGCAACTGGGACTATGGGGATACGCAGTATTTT.

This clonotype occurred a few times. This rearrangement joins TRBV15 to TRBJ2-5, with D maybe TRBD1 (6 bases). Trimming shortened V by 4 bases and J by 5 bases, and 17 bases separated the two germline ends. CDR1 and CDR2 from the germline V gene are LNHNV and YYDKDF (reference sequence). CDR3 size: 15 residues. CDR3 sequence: CATSIDQGLVETQYF. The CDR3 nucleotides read TGTGCCACCAGCATAGACCAGGGGCTTGTGGAGACCCAGTACTTC.

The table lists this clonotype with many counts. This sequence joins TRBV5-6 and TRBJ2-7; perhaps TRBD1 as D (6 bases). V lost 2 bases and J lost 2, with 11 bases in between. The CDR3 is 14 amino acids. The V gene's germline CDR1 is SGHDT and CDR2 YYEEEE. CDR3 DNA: TGTGCCAGCAGCTTTTTGGACAGAGCCTACGAGCAGTACTTC. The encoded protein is CASSFLDRAYEQYF.

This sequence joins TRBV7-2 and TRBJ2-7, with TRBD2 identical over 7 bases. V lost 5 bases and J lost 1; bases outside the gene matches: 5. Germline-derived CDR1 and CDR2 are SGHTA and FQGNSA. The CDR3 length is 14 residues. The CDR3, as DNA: TGTGCCAGCAGCACCTTAGCGGGTTCCTACGAGCAGTACTTC. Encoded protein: CASSTLAGSYEQYF.

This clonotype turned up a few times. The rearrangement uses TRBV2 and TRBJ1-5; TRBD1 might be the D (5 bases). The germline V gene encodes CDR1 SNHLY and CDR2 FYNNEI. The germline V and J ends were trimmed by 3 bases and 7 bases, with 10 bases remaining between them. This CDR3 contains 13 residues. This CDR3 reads CASSEGRGQPQHF. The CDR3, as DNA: TGTGCCAGCAGTGAGGGGCGGGGGCAGCCCCAGCATTTT. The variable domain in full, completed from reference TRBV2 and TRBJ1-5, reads EPEVTQTPSHQVTQMGQEVILRCVPISNHLYFYWYRQILGQKVEFLVSFYNNEISEKSEIFDDQFSVERPDGSNFTLKIRSTKLEDSAMYFCASSEGRGQPQHFGDGTRLSIL.

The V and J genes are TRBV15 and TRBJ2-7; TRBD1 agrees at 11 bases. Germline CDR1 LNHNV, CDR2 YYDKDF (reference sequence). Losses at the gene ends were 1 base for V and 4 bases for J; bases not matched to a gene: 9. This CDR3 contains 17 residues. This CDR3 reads CATSRAYPGQGAYEQYF. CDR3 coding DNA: TGTGCCACCAGCAGAGCTTATCCCGGACAGGGGGCATACGAGCAGTACTTC. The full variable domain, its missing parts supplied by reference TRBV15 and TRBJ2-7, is DAMVIQNPRYQVTQFGKPVTLSCSQTLNHNVMYWYQQKSSQAPKLLFHYYDKDFNNEADTPDNFQSRRPNTSFCFLDIRSPGLGDTAMYLCATSRAYPGQGAYEQYFGPGTRLTVT.

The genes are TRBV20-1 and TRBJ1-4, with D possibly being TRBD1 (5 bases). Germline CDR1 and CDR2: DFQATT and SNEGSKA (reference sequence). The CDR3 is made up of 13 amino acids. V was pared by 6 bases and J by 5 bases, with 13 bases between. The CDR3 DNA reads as TGCAGTGCGATATACCGGGACAATGAAAAACTGTTTTTT. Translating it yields CSAIYRDNEKLFF.

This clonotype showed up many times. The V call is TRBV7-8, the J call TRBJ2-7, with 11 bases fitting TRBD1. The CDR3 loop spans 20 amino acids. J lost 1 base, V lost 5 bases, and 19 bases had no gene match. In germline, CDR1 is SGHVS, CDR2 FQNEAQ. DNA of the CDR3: TGTGCCAGCAGCACAAAAGGACGACCCGTGGGACAGGGGGGGTCCTACGAGCAGTACTTC. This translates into CASSTKGRPVGQGGSYEQYF.

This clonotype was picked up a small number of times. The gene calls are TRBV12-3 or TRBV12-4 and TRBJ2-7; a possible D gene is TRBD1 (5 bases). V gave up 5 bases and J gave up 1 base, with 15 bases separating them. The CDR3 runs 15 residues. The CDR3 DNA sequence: TGTGCCAGCAGTGCCACTTCACAGGCTTCCTACGAGCAGTACTTC. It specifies CASSATSQASYEQYF.